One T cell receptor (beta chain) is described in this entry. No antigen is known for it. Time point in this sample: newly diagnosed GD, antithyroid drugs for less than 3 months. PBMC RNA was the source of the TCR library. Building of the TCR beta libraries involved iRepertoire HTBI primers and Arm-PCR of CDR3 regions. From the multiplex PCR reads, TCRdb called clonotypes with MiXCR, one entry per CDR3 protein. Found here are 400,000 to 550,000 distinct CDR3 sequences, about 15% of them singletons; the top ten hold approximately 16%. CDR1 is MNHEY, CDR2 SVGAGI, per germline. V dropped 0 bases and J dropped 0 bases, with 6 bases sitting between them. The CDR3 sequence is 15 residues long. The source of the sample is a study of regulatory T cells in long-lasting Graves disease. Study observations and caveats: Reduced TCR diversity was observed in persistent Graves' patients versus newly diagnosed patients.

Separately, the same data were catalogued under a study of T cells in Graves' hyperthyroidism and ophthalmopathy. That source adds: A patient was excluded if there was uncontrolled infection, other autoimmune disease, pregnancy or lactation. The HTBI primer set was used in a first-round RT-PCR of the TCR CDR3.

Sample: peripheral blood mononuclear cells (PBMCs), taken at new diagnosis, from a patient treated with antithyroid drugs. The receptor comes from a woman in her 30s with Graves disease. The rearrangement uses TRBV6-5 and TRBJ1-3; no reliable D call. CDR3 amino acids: CASSYSTFSGNTIYF. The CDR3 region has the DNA TGTGCCAGCAGTTACTCCACTTTCTCTGGAAACACCATATATTTT.